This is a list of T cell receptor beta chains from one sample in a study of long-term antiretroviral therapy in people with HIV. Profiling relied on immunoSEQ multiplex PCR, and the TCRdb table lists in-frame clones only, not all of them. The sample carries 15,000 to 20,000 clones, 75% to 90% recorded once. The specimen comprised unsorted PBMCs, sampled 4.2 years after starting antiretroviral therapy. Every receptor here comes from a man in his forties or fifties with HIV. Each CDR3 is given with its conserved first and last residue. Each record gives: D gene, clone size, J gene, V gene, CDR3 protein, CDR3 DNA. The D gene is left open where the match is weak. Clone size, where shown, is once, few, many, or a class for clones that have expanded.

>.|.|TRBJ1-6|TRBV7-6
CASSLVGRPLHF
TGTGCCAGCAGCTTAGTCGGCAGACCTCTCCACTTT
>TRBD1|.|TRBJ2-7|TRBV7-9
CASSRGPGGSYEQYF
TGTGCCAGCAGCCGAGGGCCAGGGGGCTCATACGAGCAGTACTTC
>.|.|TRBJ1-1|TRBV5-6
CASSPGTTNTEAFF
TGTGCCAGCAGCCCCGGGACAACGAACACTGAAGCTTTCTTT
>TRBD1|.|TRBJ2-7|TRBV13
CASSLRSPGQANF
TGTGCCAGCAGCTTACGGTCCCCGGGACAGGCGAACTTC
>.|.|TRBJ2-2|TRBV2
CASSPESGPGGELFF
TGTGCCAGCAGTCCCGAGTCCGGACCCGGCGGGGAGCTGTTTTTT
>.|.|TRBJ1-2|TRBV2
CAGRASSYGYTF
TGTGCCGGCAGGGCTTCCTCCTATGGCTACACCTTC
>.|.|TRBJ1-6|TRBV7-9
CASSSWPEDSPLHF
TGTGCCAGCAGCTCGTGGCCCGAGGATTCACCCCTCCACTTT
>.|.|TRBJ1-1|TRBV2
CASRRLEAFF
TGTGCCAGCAGGCGACTGGAAGCTTTCTTT
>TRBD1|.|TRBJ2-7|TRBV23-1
CASSRTGAEQYF
TGCGCCAGCAGTCGTACAGGGGCCGAGCAGTACTTC
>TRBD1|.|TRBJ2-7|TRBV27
CASSLIFTGEEQYF
TGTGCCAGCAGTTTGATCTTCACAGGGGAAGAGCAGTACTTC
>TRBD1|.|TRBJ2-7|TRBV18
CASSFTERGRDEQYF
TGTGCCAGCTCATTCACCGAGAGGGGGCGAGACGAGCAGTACTTC
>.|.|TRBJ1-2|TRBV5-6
CASSLETASNYGYTF
TGTGCCAGCAGCTTGGAAACAGCCTCTAACTATGGCTACACCTTC
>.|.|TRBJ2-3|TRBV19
CATEYNWGTDTQYF
TGTGCCACTGAATACAATTGGGGCACAGATACGCAGTATTTT
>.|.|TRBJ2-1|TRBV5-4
CASSLESGRGNEQFF
TGTGCCAGCAGCTTGGAGTCGGGTAGGGGCAATGAGCAGTTCTTC
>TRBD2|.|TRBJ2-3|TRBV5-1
CASSLALAADTQYF
TGCGCCAGCAGCTTGGCACTAGCGGCAGATACGCAGTATTTT
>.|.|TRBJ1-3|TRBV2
CASKGFSGNTIYF
TGTGCCAGCAAGGGGTTCTCTGGAAACACCATATATTTT
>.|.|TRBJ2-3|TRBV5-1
CASSLVGGTTDTQYF
TGCGCCAGCAGCTTGGTAGGCGGGACCACAGATACGCAGTATTTT
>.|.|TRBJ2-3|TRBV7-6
CASSLNTGPDTQYF
TGTGCCAGCAGCTTAAACACAGGGCCAGATACGCAGTATTTT
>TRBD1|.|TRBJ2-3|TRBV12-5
CASGPGTVYTDTQYF
TGTGCTAGTGGTCCCGGGACAGTCTACACAGATACGCAGTATTTT
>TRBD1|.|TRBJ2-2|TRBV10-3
CAINSISQGQELFF
TGTGCCATCAATTCGATATCACAGGGGCAGGAGCTGTTTTTT
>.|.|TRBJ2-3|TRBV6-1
CASGVGDTQYF
TGTGCCAGCGGGGTGGGGGATACGCAGTATTTT
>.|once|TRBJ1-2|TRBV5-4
CASSLVGTDYGYTF
TGTGCCAGCAGCTTGGTGGGAACTGACTATGGCTACACCTTC
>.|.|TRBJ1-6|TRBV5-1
CASSLSTGNSPLHF
TGCGCCAGCAGCTTATCCACAGGGAATTCACCCCTCCACTTT
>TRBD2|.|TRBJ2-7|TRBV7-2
CASSLDGGGLSYEQYF
TGTGCCAGCAGCTTAGACGGGGGGGGCCTCTCCTACGAGCAGTACTTC
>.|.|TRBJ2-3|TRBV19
CASADPIFGTDTQYF
TGTGCCAGTGCCGACCCTATCTTCGGCACAGATACGCAGTATTTT
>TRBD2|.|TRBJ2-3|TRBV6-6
CASSSVAGVSTDTQYF
TGTGCCAGCAGTTCGGTAGCGGGGGTTAGCACAGATACGCAGTATTTT
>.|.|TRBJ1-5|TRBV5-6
CASSLAGSEPQHF
TGTGCCAGCAGCCTGGCGGGGTCTGAGCCCCAGCATTTT
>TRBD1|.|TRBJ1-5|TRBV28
CASSPPGTGQPQHF
TGTGCCAGCAGTCCCCCCGGGACAGGGCAGCCCCAGCATTTT
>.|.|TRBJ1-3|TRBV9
CASSDPSGNTIYF
TGTGCCAGCAGCGACCCCTCTGGAAACACCATATATTTT
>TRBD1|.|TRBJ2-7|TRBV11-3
CASSLERDRGSYEQYF
TGTGCCAGCAGCTTAGAGCGGGACAGGGGAAGCTACGAGCAGTACTTC
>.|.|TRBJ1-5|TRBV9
CASSGGGLNQPQHF
TGTGCCAGCAGCGGCGGGGGGCTAAATCAGCCCCAGCATTTT
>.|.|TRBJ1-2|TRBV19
CASSKEVLGYGYTF
TGTGCCAGTAGCAAAGAGGTATTAGGCTATGGCTACACCTTC
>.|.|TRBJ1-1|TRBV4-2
CASSQGGGTPEAFF
TGTGCCAGCAGCCAAGGGGGGGGGACCCCTGAAGCTTTCTTT
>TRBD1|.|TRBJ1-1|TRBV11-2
CASSHQGGGMNTEAFF
TGTGCCAGCAGCCACCAGGGGGGAGGTATGAACACTGAAGCTTTCTTT
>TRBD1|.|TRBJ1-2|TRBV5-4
CASRPPGQGISGYTF
TGTGCCAGCAGACCTCCGGGACAGGGCATCTCTGGCTACACCTTC
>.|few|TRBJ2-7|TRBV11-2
CASRFLRQEQYF
TGTGCCAGCAGATTCCTTAGGCAGGAGCAGTACTTC
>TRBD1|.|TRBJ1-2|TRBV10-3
CAISASQGGSYTF
TGTGCCATCAGTGCCTCCCAGGGGGGGAGCTACACCTTC
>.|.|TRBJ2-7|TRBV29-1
CSVEETGYEQYF
TGCAGCGTTGAAGAAACAGGTTACGAGCAGTACTTC
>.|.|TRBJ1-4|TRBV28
CASTAGAEKLFF
TGTGCCAGCACAGCAGGGGCGGAAAAACTGTTTTTT
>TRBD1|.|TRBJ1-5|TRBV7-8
CASSPGQYSNQPQHF
TGTGCCAGCAGCCCGGGACAGTATAGCAATCAGCCCCAGCATTTT
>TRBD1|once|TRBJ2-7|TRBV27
CASSFLGQGAEQYF
TGTGCCAGCAGTTTCCTGGGACAGGGGGCCGAGCAGTACTTC
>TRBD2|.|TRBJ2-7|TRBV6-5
CASRQTSGGTYEQYF
TGTGCCAGCAGGCAGACTAGCGGGGGGACTTACGAGCAGTACTTC
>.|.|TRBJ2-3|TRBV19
CASSIDGFTDTQYF
TGTGCCAGTAGTATAGATGGGTTCACAGATACGCAGTATTTT
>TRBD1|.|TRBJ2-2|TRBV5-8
CASSSGTGLGLFF
TGTGCCAGCAGCTCCGGGACAGGTCTGGGGCTGTTTTTT
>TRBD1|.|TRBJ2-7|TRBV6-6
CASTPGTESSYEQYF
TGTGCCAGCACCCCCGGGACAGAGTCTTCCTACGAGCAGTACTTC
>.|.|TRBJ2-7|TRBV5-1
CASSPRDGLYEQYF
TGCGCCAGCAGCCCCAGGGACGGACTTTACGAGCAGTACTTC
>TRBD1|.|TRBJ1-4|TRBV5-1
CASSLGDSYEKLFF
TGCGCCAGCAGCTTGGGGGACAGCTATGAAAAACTGTTTTTT
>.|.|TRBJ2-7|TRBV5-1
CASSLDPDSYEQYF
TGCGCCAGCAGCTTGGATCCAGATTCCTACGAGCAGTACTTC
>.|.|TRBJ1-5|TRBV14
CASSSKEGQPQHF
TGTGCCAGCAGCAGTAAGGAGGGTCAGCCCCAGCATTTT
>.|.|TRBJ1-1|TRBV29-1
CSVAGLMNTEAFF
TGCAGCGTGGCCGGACTCATGAACACTGAAGCTTTCTTT
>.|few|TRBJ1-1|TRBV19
CASSISPPTEAFF
TGTGCCAGTAGTATATCTCCGCCAACTGAAGCTTTCTTT
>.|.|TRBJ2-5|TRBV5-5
CASSLGARGTQYF
TGTGCCAGCAGCTTGGGGGCGCGGGGGACCCAGTACTTC